Shown below are 7 T cell receptor beta chains from a single sample sequenced in a study of blood T cell repertoires in COVID-19. Produced via immunoSEQ multiplex PCR; TCRdb's table is partial and in-frame only. Of 200,000 or so clones in the sample, 80% to 85% are singletons; the top ten hold approximately 5.1%. Specimen: peripheral blood. All receptors come from a woman in her sixties or seventies who had recovered from COVID-19.

V gene TRBV6-2 or TRBV6-3 combines with J gene TRBJ2-1; TRBD2 matches 11 bases. The CDR3 runs to 16 residues. The V segment lost 2 bases and the J segment 7 bases; nucleotides outside the gene matches: 7. CDR1 MNHEY and CDR2 SVGEGT come from the germline V gene. CDR3: CASSYIAGGHRNEQFF. The CDR3, as DNA: TGTGCCAGCAGTTACATAGCGGGGGGGCATAGGAATGAGCAGTTCTTC.

The chain uses TRBV25-1 and TRBJ1-2; D call uncertain. Between the trimmed V and J ends, which lost 1 base and 4 bases, there was a span of 13 bases. CDR3 length equals 15 residues. The V gene's germline CDR1 is MGHDK and CDR2 SYGVNS. Here the CDR3 DNA reads TGTGCCAGCAGTGAATCCAGCGAGAGGCTCTATGGCTACACCTTC. Protein: CASSESSERLYGYTF.

The V and J genes are TRBV12-3 or TRBV12-4 and TRBJ1-6, with D uncertain. The V gene lost 10 bases and the J gene lost 11 bases, with 3 bases spanning the gap. This CDR3 is 8 amino acids long. The CDR3 region is CATTPLHF. The CDR3 DNA is TGTGCCACCACACCCCTCCACTTT.

This clone is a singleton in its sample. This chain links TRBV6-2 or TRBV6-3 with TRBJ2-7; a possible D gene is TRBD1 (5 bases). Trimming removed 3 bases at V and 3 bases at J, with 12 bases between. Germline lookup yields CDR1 MNHEY and CDR2 SVGEGT. This CDR3 has 14 residues. CDR3: CASSYSGRDYEQYF. CDR3 DNA sequence: TGTGCCAGCAGTTATTCAGGCAGGGACTACGAGCAGTACTTC.

The chain couples TRBV7-6 to TRBJ2-7, with 9 bases fitting TRBD1. The germline V gene encodes CDR1 SGHVS and CDR2 FNYEAQ. The CDR3 spans 15 residues. Losses at the gene ends were 5 bases for V and 1 base for J; bases not matched to a gene: 6. The CDR3 nucleotides are TGTGCCAGCAGCCCCCCCGGACAGGGGTCCTACGAGCAGTACTTC. Translation: CASSPPGQGSYEQYF. The full variable domain, its missing parts supplied by reference TRBV7-6 and TRBJ2-7, is GAGVSQSPRYKVTKRGQDVALRCDPISGHVSLYWYRQALGQGPEFLTYFNYEAQQDKSGLPNDRFSAERPEGSISTLTIQRTEQRDSAMYRCASSPPGQGSYEQYFGPGTRLTVT.

The chain employs TRBV25-1 and TRBJ2-2; 9 positions match TRBD1. The CDR3 loop spans 15 amino acids. Trimming took 8 bases from V and 4 from J; bases not matched to a gene: 8. CDR1 and CDR2 from the germline V gene are MGHDK and SYGVNS. CDR3 nucleotide sequence: TGTGCCAGCTCCACAGGGGGCACGGTCACCGGGGAGCTGTTTTTT. Protein: CASSTGGTVTGELFF.

The rearrangement links TRBV4-1 to TRBJ2-1, with D unclear. Trimming cost V 2 bases and J 0 bases, with 14 bases left between them. CDR1 and CDR2 (germline): MGHRA, YSYEKL. This CDR3 spans 17 amino acids. CDR3: CASSQPRSRSSYNEQFF. In DNA form, the CDR3 reads TGCGCCAGCAGCCAACCGAGATCGAGGAGCTCCTACAATGAGCAGTTCTTC.